These T cell receptor beta chains were read from a single sample in a study of T cell responses to AZD1222 COVID-19 vaccine. Profiling relied on immunoSEQ multiplex PCR, and the TCRdb table lists in-frame clones only, not all of them. The repertoire holds approximately 79,000 clones, with 83% as singletons. The material was peripheral blood, obtained 28 days after the second AZD1222 dose. The receptors shown here come from an adult who received the AZD1222 COVID-19 vaccine. Both conserved end residues are part of each CDR3. A D gene is named only where the DNA matches it firmly. Only some rows state a clone size, as once, few, many or a class for expanded clones.

TRBV11-3	.	TRBJ2-5	.	CASSRGPRPQYF	TGTGCCAGCAGCCGTGGGCCGCGGCCCCAGTACTTC
TRBV5-1	TRBD2	TRBJ2-5	.	CASSSVSAGAPQETQYF	TGCGCCAGCAGCTCGGTGTCTGCGGGAGCACCCCAAGAGACCCAGTACTTC
TRBV30	.	TRBJ1-1	.	CAWSGGVRNTEAFF	TGTGCCTGGAGTGGGGGGGTAAGGAACACTGAAGCTTTCTTT
TRBV28	.	TRBJ1-1	.	CASSPARLGAFF	TGTGCCAGCAGCCCAGCCCGTTTAGGAGCTTTCTTT
TRBV21-1	.	TRBJ2-7	.	CASSKRTMSLNEQYF	TGTGCCAGCAGCAAAAGGACTATGAGTCTCAACGAGCAGTACTTC
TRBV3-1/TRBV3-2	TRBD2	TRBJ2-3	.	CASSQGLSGTDTQYF	TGTGCCAGCAGCCAAGGTCTTAGCGGGACAGATACGCAGTATTTT
TRBV6-2/TRBV6-3	.	TRBJ1-1	.	CASSDRTGTEAFF	TGTGCCAGCAGTGATAGGACCGGCACTGAAGCTTTCTTT
TRBV28	.	TRBJ2-3	.	CASRITDTQYF	TGTGCCAGCAGGATCACAGATACGCAGTATTTT
TRBV11-2	TRBD1	TRBJ1-1	.	CASSSGQGLSEAFF	TGTGCCAGCAGCAGCGGACAGGGATTATCTGAAGCTTTCTTT
TRBV12-3/TRBV12-4	.	TRBJ1-2	.	CASRRPGLGYTF	TGTGCCAGCAGGCGCCCGGGTCTTGGCTACACCTTC
TRBV6-6	.	TRBJ1-5	.	CASSYTSGAQPQHF	TGTGCCAGCAGTTACACCTCAGGAGCACAGCCCCAGCATTTT
TRBV28	.	TRBJ1-6	.	CASSPTDGSNSPLHF	TGTGCCAGCAGTCCAACGGACGGTAGCAATTCACCCCTCCACTTT
TRBV24-1	TRBD1	TRBJ1-5	.	CATSDIQGTQPQHF	TGTGCCACCAGTGATATACAGGGGACTCAGCCCCAGCATTTT
TRBV18	TRBD2	TRBJ2-7	.	CASSPSGRSGEQYF	TGTGCCAGCTCACCCAGCGGGAGGTCGGGCGAGCAGTACTTC
TRBV6-4	TRBD2	TRBJ2-2	.	CASSDSTSGNTGELFF	TGTGCCAGCAGTGACTCGACTAGCGGAAACACCGGGGAGCTGTTTTTT
TRBV23-1	TRBD1	TRBJ1-1	.	CASSLRGTGMNTEAFF	TGCGCCAGCAGCCTAAGAGGGACAGGTATGAACACTGAAGCTTTCTTT
TRBV11-2	.	TRBJ2-1	.	CASSTRGSDWNEQFF	TGTGCCAGCAGTACCAGGGGATCTGACTGGAATGAGCAGTTCTTC
TRBV27	.	TRBJ1-4	.	CASSFGGSNEKLFF	TGTGCCAGCAGTTTTGGAGGGTCTAATGAAAAACTGTTTTTT
TRBV5-6	.	TRBJ2-7	.	CASSFGQSSYEQYF	TGTGCCAGCAGCTTCGGACAGTCAAGCTACGAGCAGTACTTC
TRBV20-1	.	TRBJ1-1	.	CSAFGNTEAFF	TGCAGTGCCTTTGGGAACACTGAAGCTTTCTTT
TRBV19	.	TRBJ2-1	.	CASSIFQQGPYNEQFF	TGTGCCAGTAGTATATTCCAACAGGGCCCCTACAATGAGCAGTTCTTC
TRBV27	TRBD2	TRBJ2-7	.	CASRPPGGSTYEQYF	TGTGCCAGCAGACCACCGGGGGGATCGACCTACGAGCAGTACTTC
TRBV9	TRBD2	TRBJ2-7	.	CASSVGTSGYEQYF	TGTGCCAGCAGCGTGGGGACTAGCGGGTACGAGCAGTACTTC
TRBV6-6	.	TRBJ2-2	.	CASSYDSPKTGELFF	TGTGCCAGCAGTTACGACTCCCCCAAGACCGGGGAGCTGTTTTTT
TRBV3-1/TRBV3-2	.	TRBJ2-1	.	CASSQEHTSRFYSEQFF	TGTGCCAGCAGCCAAGAACATACTAGTAGGTTTTATAGTGAGCAGTTCTTC
TRBV7-2	.	TRBJ2-5	.	CASSTTGTYQETQYF	TGTGCCAGCAGCACCACCGGGACTTACCAAGAGACCCAGTACTTC
TRBV21-1	.	TRBJ2-1	.	CASSKATAPGRDGDNEQFF	TGTGCCAGCAGCAAAGCGACGGCCCCCGGGCGGGATGGGGACAATGAGCAGTTCTTC
TRBV12-3/TRBV12-4	.	TRBJ2-7	once	CASTRGGGHEQYF	TGTGCCAGCACCCGTGGCGGAGGCCACGAGCAGTACTTC
TRBV27	TRBD1	TRBJ1-1	.	CAGYPGGAGTEAFF	TGTGCCGGATACCCAGGGGGCGCAGGGACTGAAGCTTTCTTT
TRBV28	.	TRBJ1-2	few	CASSFEGKYGYTF	TGTGCCAGCAGTTTCGAGGGGAAGTATGGCTACACCTTC
TRBV6-1	TRBD1	TRBJ2-7	.	CASSENPDRRREQYF	TGTGCCAGCAGTGAAAACCCGGACAGGCGACGCGAGCAGTACTTC
TRBV9	TRBD2	TRBJ2-7	.	CASSAPSGSDYEQYF	TGTGCCAGCAGCGCCCCTAGCGGGTCGGACTACGAGCAGTACTTC
TRBV28	.	TRBJ2-1	.	CASSANHQGNEQFF	TGTGCCAGCAGTGCCAACCATCAGGGTAATGAGCAGTTCTTC
TRBV3-1/TRBV3-2	.	TRBJ1-5	.	CASSQDHNAYQPQHF	TGTGCCAGCAGCCAAGATCACAACGCATATCAGCCCCAGCATTTT
TRBV5-1	.	TRBJ1-4	.	CASSRGITNEKLFF	TGCGCCAGCAGTCGGGGGATAACTAATGAAAAACTGTTTTTT
TRBV28	TRBD2	TRBJ2-7	.	CASSPHSGSYEQYF	TGTGCCAGCAGTCCTCACAGCGGGAGCTACGAGCAGTACTTC
TRBV2	TRBD1	TRBJ1-1	.	CASSRDRETEAFF	TGTGCCAGCAGTCGGGACAGGGAGACTGAAGCTTTCTTT
TRBV28	.	TRBJ2-1	.	CASSRPTASYNEQFF	TGTGCCAGCAGCCGACCTACGGCCTCCTACAATGAGCAGTTCTTC
TRBV24-1	.	TRBJ1-5	few	CATSERAPWPQHF	TGTGCCACCAGTGAAAGGGCCCCGTGGCCCCAGCATTTT
TRBV15	TRBD2	TRBJ2-1	.	CATSRGWLAGGNTNEQFF	TGTGCCACCAGCAGAGGATGGTTAGCGGGAGGGAATACGAACGAGCAGTTCTTC
TRBV30	TRBD1	TRBJ1-2	.	CACLMAGGSLSGYTF	TGTGCCTGCCTAATGGCAGGGGGCTCCTTGAGTGGCTACACCTTC
TRBV9	TRBD1	TRBJ2-7	.	CASSVTGTGTFYEQYF	TGTGCCAGCAGCGTAACCGGGACAGGGACCTTCTACGAGCAGTACTTC
TRBV27	TRBD1	TRBJ1-6	.	CASLPKGARSPLHF	TGTGCCAGCCTCCCTAAGGGGGCGCGTTCACCCCTCCACTTT
TRBV15	.	TRBJ1-2	.	CATSRGGTPGGYTF	TGTGCCACCAGCAGAGGAGGAACACCAGGAGGTTACACCTTC
TRBV19	TRBD1	TRBJ1-4	.	CATRDRGTTTNEKLFF	TGTGCCACCCGGGACAGGGGGACAACAACTAATGAAAAACTGTTTTTT
TRBV6-1	TRBD1	TRBJ1-2	.	CASSGAVGTVPYGYTF	TGTGCCAGCAGTGGTGCCGTTGGGACAGTACCCTATGGCTACACCTTC
TRBV5-5	.	TRBJ2-7	.	CASSLTGLGEQYF	TGTGCCAGCAGCTTGACAGGGCTGGGCGAGCAGTACTTC
TRBV29-1	.	TRBJ1-4	.	CSVDQGMANEKLFF	TGCAGCGTTGATCAGGGGATGGCTAATGAAAAACTGTTTTTT
TRBV3-1/TRBV3-2	.	TRBJ1-6	.	CASSQDLHSPLHF	TGTGCCAGCAGCCAGGACCTCCATTCACCCCTCCACTTT